The 16 T cell receptor beta chains presented below share a single source sample, sequenced in a study of blood T cell repertoires in COVID-19. Sequencing was performed with immunoSEQ multiplex PCR; in TCRdb, only in-frame clones are kept and a portion is missing. The data hold more than 90,000 clones, with 60% to 85% observed a single time. The sample comprised peripheral blood. The receptors derive from a man between 65 and 85 years old with acute or convalescent COVID-19.

The chain combines TRBV28 with TRBJ2-1, with D possibly being TRBD2 (5 bases). The length of the CDR3 is 14 residues. Trimming stripped 6 bases from V and 3 bases from J, with 12 bases between. Germline values: CDR1 MDHEN, CDR2 SYDVKM. Here the CDR3 reads CASSPGGRYNEQFF. The CDR3 DNA is TGTGCCAGCAGCCCCGGCGGGCGCTACAATGAGCAGTTCTTC. Supplemented by reference TRBV28 and TRBJ2-1, the full variable domain reads DVKVTQSSRYLVKRTGEKVFLECVQDMDHENMFWYRQDPGLGLRLIYFSYDVKMKEKGDIPEGYSVSREKKERFSLILESASTNQTSMYLCASSPGGRYNEQFFGPGTRLTVL.

The chain joins TRBV10-2 to TRBJ2-1; TRBD2 aligns across 10 bases. The J segment lost 5 bases and the V segment lost 0 bases, leaving 13 bases of the junction unmatched. The CDR3 has 19 residues. CDR1 and CDR2 from the germline V gene are WSHSY and SAAADI. The CDR3 DNA sequence: TGCGCCAGCAGTGAGTCTCGGGCTAGCGGGAGAGCCGGGGACAATGAGCAGTTCTTC. It is translated as CASSESRASGRAGDNEQFF.

J is TRBJ2-3 and V is TRBV27; possible D gene TRBD1, 6 bases. The CDR3 consists of 16 residues. V was pared by 3 bases and J by 3 bases, with 16 bases between. The germline V gene has CDR1 MNHEY and CDR2 SMNVEV (reference sequence). The CDR3 coding sequence is TGTGCCAGCAGTTTTAGGGGGAACAGAGTAACAGATACGCAGTATTTT. Protein: CASSFRGNRVTDTQYF.

V gene TRBV7-9 combines with J gene TRBJ2-3; D not resolved. Looked up from germline, CDR1 is SEHNR and CDR2 is FQNEAQ (reference sequence). This CDR3 is built from 12 residues. The V end lost 3 bases, the J end lost 8 bases, and 9 bases lay between the germline ends. This chain's CDR3 is CASSFSLGTQYF. DNA for the CDR3: TGTGCCAGCAGCTTTAGTCTAGGTACGCAGTATTTT.

This chain connects TRBV10-2 to TRBJ1-5; no firm D call. Germline CDR1 reads WSHSY; CDR2 reads SAAADI. The CDR3 contains 14 residues. V was trimmed by 4 bases and J by 0 bases, leaving 7 bases between them. The CDR3 DNA reads as TGCGCCAGCAGTGCTCGCTATAGCAATCAGCCCCAGCATTTT. Translating it yields CASSARYSNQPQHF.

The rearrangement links TRBV19 to TRBJ2-7; 8 nucleotides agree with TRBD1. From germline, CDR1 is LNHDA and CDR2 SQIVND (reference sequence). The CDR3 is 13 amino acids. The trim removed 5 bases at V and 4 bases at J, leaving 4 bases unmatched. The CDR3 region has the DNA TGTGCCAGTAGTGAGACAGGGGATTACGAGCAGTACTTC. It translates to CASSETGDYEQYF.

This chain uses TRBV5-1 with TRBJ2-5; 7 bases align to TRBD2. This CDR3 comprises 15 residues. V shed 4 bases and J 0 bases; nucleotides not matched to a gene: 6. CDR1 SGHRS and CDR2 YFSETQ come from the germline V gene. CDR3 region: CASSQGLPYQETQYF. The CDR3, as DNA: TGCGCCAGCAGCCAGGGACTACCGTACCAAGAGACCCAGTACTTC.

The rearrangement joins TRBV11-2 to TRBJ1-1, with D unresolved. The ends were cut back, 4 bases at V and 8 bases at J, with 14 bases in the middle. The CDR3 has 13 residues. In germline, CDR1 is SGHAT, CDR2 FQNNGV. Written as DNA, the CDR3 is TGTGCCAGCAGCTCCGATCGGGGTGGAGAAGCTTTCTTT. Protein: CASSSDRGGEAFF.

The chain has TRBV18 and TRBJ2-1; TRBD2 is a possible D gene (7 bases). With 2 bases removed from V and 4 bases from J, the gap between germline ends came to 18 bases. The CDR3 loop spans 17 amino acids. CDR1 and CDR2 (germline): KGHSH, LQKENI. The CDR3 bases are TGTGCCAGCTCACCAGACCGCAGCGGGACACATTACAATGAGCAGTTCTTC. It encodes CASSPDRSGTHYNEQFF.

This clone was seen only a few times. The CDR3 DNA follows: TGTGCCAGCAGCAGGACAGGGAACACTGAAGCTTTCTTT. It specifies CASSRTGNTEAFF. This chain joins TRBV19 and TRBJ1-1; 7 bases match TRBD1. The germline V gene encodes CDR1 LNHDA and CDR2 SQIVND (reference sequence). Trimming removed 9 bases from V and 1 base from J; junction bases left unmatched: 5. The CDR3 loop spans 13 amino acids.

V is TRBV4-3 and J is TRBJ1-1; D is possibly TRBD1 (6 bases). With 1 base removed from V and 5 bases from J, the gap between germline ends came to 11 bases. This CDR3 comprises 14 residues. Looked up from germline, CDR1 is LGHNA and CDR2 is YSLEER. CDR3 coding DNA: TGCGCCAGCAGCCAAGGGGGGCGAAGGACTGAAGCTTTCTTT. Translated: CASSQGGRRTEAFF.

This chain uses TRBV28 with TRBJ1-5, with D tentatively TRBD1 (6 bases). V was cut by 5 bases and J by 2 bases, with 13 bases left in between. Per germline, CDR1 MDHEN and CDR2 SYDVKM. The CDR3 totals 15 residues. The CDR3 reads CASSDQGRGNQPQHF. The CDR3 DNA reads as TGTGCCAGCAGTGATCAGGGGCGCGGCAATCAGCCCCAGCATTTT.

The chain has TRBV5-1 and TRBJ1-6; D remains unclear. The CDR3 runs 13 residues. V gave up 7 bases and J gave up 10 bases, with 15 bases separating them. Germline V gene sequence: CDR1 SGHRS, CDR2 YFSETQ. The CDR3 here is CASRGVRGSPLHF. The CDR3 nucleotides read TGCGCCAGCCGCGGTGTGAGAGGGTCACCCCTCCACTTT.

V gene TRBV7-3 combines with J gene TRBJ1-2; D is unresolved. This CDR3 contains 15 residues. V lost 8 bases and J 8 bases, leaving 24 bases between the germline ends. Per the germline V gene, CDR1 is SGHTA and CDR2 is FQGTGA. The DNA of the CDR3 is TGTGCCAGCGCCGCAGCCGACGGGAGCCTAGGGGGCTACACCTTC. This sequence encodes CASAAADGSLGGYTF.

The chain is built from TRBV30 and TRBJ1-3, with TRBD1 matching over 9 bases. V lost 5 bases and J lost 1; bases outside the gene matches: 0. The length of the CDR3 is 13 residues. CDR1 and CDR2 from the germline V gene are GTSNPN and SVGIG (reference sequence). Here the CDR3 reads CAWDRGSGNTIYF. The DNA of the CDR3 is TGTGCCTGGGACAGGGGGTCTGGAAACACCATATATTTT.

The chain is built from TRBV10-3 and TRBJ2-3, with D tentatively TRBD2 (5 bases). Germline V gene data show CDR1 as ENHRY and CDR2 as SYGVKD. This CDR3 has 11 residues. V was trimmed by 4 bases and J by 6 bases, leaving 5 bases between them. CDR3 region: CAISGGDTQYF. The CDR3 coding sequence is TGTGCCATCAGTGGAGGGGATACGCAGTATTTT.